These 26 T cell receptor beta chains originate from one sample sequenced in a study of identical twins. TCRdb re-called the 5' RACE reads through MiXCR, storing one row per CDR3 protein. The table has hundreds of thousands of distinct CDR3 sequences, around 6.6% seen once. These data are also associated with another study on yellow fever vaccine responses in identical twins.

The sample was memory (CD45RO+) T cells sorted from blood. These receptors all stem from a woman aged 18 to 35 in good health.

This clonotype has ten or more counts. The rearrangement uses TRBV3-1 and TRBJ2-5; the match to TRBD2 covers 12 bases. CDR3 length: 17 residues. The V gene's germline CDR1 is LGHDT and CDR2 YNNKEL (reference sequence). Losses at the gene ends were 1 base for V and 1 base for J; bases not matched to a gene: 4. CDR3 in amino acids: CASSQATSGGFQETQYF. For the CDR3, the DNA is TGTGCCAGCAGCCAAGCGACTAGCGGGGGATTCCAAGAGACCCAGTACTTC.

V usage is TRBV6-4 and J usage is TRBJ1-1; D is unclear. The CDR3 contains 12 residues. CDR1 and CDR2 from the germline V gene are MRHNA and SNTAGT. V was cut by 2 bases and J by 8 bases, with 9 bases left in between. CDR3 DNA sequence: TGTGCCAGCAGTGACGACCAGTTCGAAGCTTTCTTT. This sequence encodes CASSDDQFEAFF.

Relative to its sample, this clonotype is medium-sized (0.01 to 0.1%). This rearrangement joins TRBV7-8 to TRBJ2-1; the match to TRBD1 covers 7 bases. J was trimmed by 5 bases and V by 1 base; bases with no gene match: 5. The CDR3 has 15 residues. Germline V lookup: CDR1 SGHVS, CDR2 FQNEAQ. The CDR3 nucleotides are TGTGCCAGCAGCTTAGGGACAGGATTTCACAATGAGCAGTTCTTC. Translation: CASSLGTGFHNEQFF.

This clonotype has ten or more counts. This sequence joins TRBV5-5 and TRBJ1-1; D is perhaps TRBD1 (5 bases). This CDR3 is built from 15 residues. V lost 6 bases to trimming and J lost 4 bases, with 19 bases between them. CDR1 and CDR2 (germline): SGHKS, YYEKEE (reference sequence). In nucleotides, the CDR3 is TGTGCCAGCACACCGAATGTACAGGCTGGCACTGAAGCTTTCTTT. This gives the protein CASTPNVQAGTEAFF.

This clonotype has a handful of counts. The chain is built from TRBV6-2 or TRBV6-3 and TRBJ1-1; 7 bases agree with TRBD1. From germline, CDR1 is MNHEY and CDR2 SVGEGT. The CDR3 sequence is 14 residues long. V gave up 5 bases and J gave up 4 bases; unmatched junction bases: 7. CDR3 coding DNA: TGTGCCAGCAGTCGCCGAGACAGGGCCACTGAAGCTTTCTTT. Translating gives CASSRRDRATEAFF.

There are many counts of this clonotype. This chain uses TRBV6-1 with TRBJ2-1; 7 nucleotides align to TRBD2. With 6 bases clipped from V and 1 base from J, the junction kept 6 bases outside the gene matches. The germline V gene has CDR1 MNHNS and CDR2 SASEGT. The CDR3 has 15 amino acids. The CDR3 DNA reads as TGTGCCAGCAGCCGAAGCGGGAAATCCTACAATGAGCAGTTCTTC. Protein product: CASSRSGKSYNEQFF.

This clonotype was found many times. CDR3 loop: CASSESGGAGYGYTF. In DNA, the CDR3 is TGTGCCAGCAGTGAATCGGGGGGCGCGGGCTATGGCTACACCTTC. The chain uses TRBV25-1 and TRBJ1-2; weak D call: TRBD1 (6 bases). The CDR3 consists of 15 residues. Germline-derived CDR1 and CDR2 are MGHDK and SYGVNS. V was shortened by 1 base and J by 4 bases, with 13 bases between the two germline ends.

This chain uses TRBV10-3 with TRBJ2-7; TRBD1 matches 8 bases. The CDR3 is 13 amino acids. Unmatched junction bases numbered 4, after V lost 7 bases and J lost 2 bases. Germline CDR1 reads ENHRY; CDR2 reads SYGVKD. The CDR3 here is CAIKQGGAYEQYV. DNA for the CDR3: TGTGCCATCAAACAGGGGGGCGCCTACGAGCAGTACGTC.

In its sample, this clonotype was seen many times. The chain carries TRBV20-1 and TRBJ1-1; D remains unclear. The V gene lost 1 base and the J gene lost 4 bases, with 10 bases spanning the gap. The length of the CDR3 is 13 residues. Looked up from germline, CDR1 is DFQATT and CDR2 is SNEGSKA (reference sequence). CDR3 nucleotides: TGCAGTGCTAGAGGTTTCTTGGGCACTGAAGCTTTCTTT. Residues: CSARGFLGTEAFF.

This clonotype has more than one count but fewer than ten. The chain uses TRBV12-3 or TRBV12-4 and TRBJ1-5, with a tentative D call TRBD1 (5 bases). The CDR3 extends over 15 amino acids. V lost 1 base to trimming and J lost 2 bases, with 9 bases between them. The CDR3 bases are TGTGCCAGCAGTTTAGGGGGCGACGGCAATCAGCCCCAGCATTTT. It codes for CASSLGGDGNQPQHF.

The J gene is TRBJ1-5, the V gene TRBV6-4; D is uncertain. Germline assignment: CDR1 MRHNA and CDR2 SNTAGT. The ends were cut back, 3 bases at V and 4 bases at J, with 7 bases in the middle. The CDR3 covers 13 residues. The CDR3 region has the DNA TGTGCCAGCAGTGAACGGCTGAATCAGCCCCAGCATTTT. Amino acid sequence: CASSERLNQPQHF.

The genes are TRBV5-1 and TRBJ2-7; D unclear. Per germline, CDR1 SGHRS and CDR2 YFSETQ. The CDR3 contains 13 residues. The V end lost 5 bases, the J end lost 4 bases, and 13 bases lay between the germline ends. The CDR3 loop reads CASSGRVGYEQYF. For the CDR3, the DNA is TGCGCCAGCAGTGGTAGGGTAGGGTACGAGCAGTACTTC.

Only a few counts were recorded for this clonotype. The chain links TRBV24-1 to TRBJ2-7, with 10 bases identical to TRBD1. V trimming: 5 bases; J trimming: 3 bases; junction bases outside the gene matches: 9. The CDR3 sequence is 16 residues long. Germline V gives CDR1 KGHDR, CDR2 SFDVKD. The DNA of the CDR3 is TGTGCCACCAGTGCCAGCGGGACAGGGGCGCACTACGAGCAGTACTTC. This encodes CATSASGTGAHYEQYF.

V is TRBV9 and J is TRBJ2-7; the match to TRBD2 covers 9 bases. CDR3 size: 15 residues. Trimming at V came to 4 bases and at J to 0 bases, leaving 5 bases not matched to a gene. Germline CDR1 is SGDLS and CDR2 is YYNGEE. The CDR3 region is CASSLRSGSSYEQYF. CDR3 DNA sequence: TGTGCCAGCAGCCTTCGTAGCGGGAGCTCCTACGAGCAGTACTTC.

This clonotype was counted ten times or more. The rearrangement uses TRBV5-1 and TRBJ1-2, with TRBD1 matching 7 bases. The CDR3 spans 12 residues. Germline V gene sequence: CDR1 SGHRS, CDR2 YFSETQ. V was clipped by 3 bases and J by 5 bases; unmatched bases: 1. The CDR3 DNA is TGCGCCAGCAGCTCGGGACAGTATGGCTACACCTTC. Translated, it gives CASSSGQYGYTF.

This sequence joins TRBV29-1 and TRBJ2-3, with 8 nucleotides matching TRBD2. The CDR3 length is 12 residues. The V gene's germline CDR1 is SQVTM and CDR2 ANQGSEA. The CDR3 DNA sequence: TGCACCGGGGGGGGGGGAACAGATACGCAGTATTTT. Residues: CTGGGGTDTQYF.

This clonotype was found a few times. V and J are TRBV11-2 and TRBJ2-7, with TRBD2 matching 9 bases. V was pared by 7 bases and J by 3 bases, with 25 bases of the junction left unmatched. The CDR3 runs 20 residues. Germline V gene lookup returns CDR1 SGHAT and CDR2 FQNNGV. For the CDR3, the DNA is TGTGCCAGCACCCAACCGAAGGTATCCGCGGGAGGGCTTTTGAACTACGAGCAGTACTTC. Protein sequence: CASTQPKVSAGGLLNYEQYF.

This clonotype was recorded at least ten times. The chain recombines TRBV24-1 with TRBJ2-3, with D perhaps matching TRBD2 (6 bases). V was trimmed by 7 bases and J by 0 bases, leaving 10 bases between them. The CDR3 consists of 14 residues. CDR1 and CDR2 from the germline V gene are KGHDR and SFDVKD. CDR3 sequence reads: CATRGTGSTDTQYF. The CDR3 nucleotides are TGTGCCACCAGGGGGACTGGCAGCACAGATACGCAGTATTTT.

V is TRBV5-1 and J is TRBJ2-5; possibly TRBD1 for D (6 bases). V was pared by 4 bases and J by 3 bases, with 10 bases between. Germline CDR1 and CDR2: SGHRS and YFSETQ. This CDR3 region has 13 residues. The CDR3 is CASSGQTKETQYF. In DNA, the CDR3 is TGCGCCAGCAGCGGACAGACCAAAGAGACCCAGTACTTC.

In its sample, this clonotype was seen a few times. This sequence joins TRBV2 and TRBJ1-2; D is unclear. Trimming took 5 bases from V and 5 from J, leaving 9 bases between them. Germline values: CDR1 SNHLY, CDR2 FYNNEI. The CDR3 has 12 amino acids. The CDR3 reads CASSPDVYGYTF. The CDR3 bases are TGTGCCAGCAGTCCCGATGTTTATGGCTACACCTTC. The variable domain in full, completed from reference TRBV2 and TRBJ1-2, reads EPEVTQTPSHQVTQMGQEVILRCVPISNHLYFYWYRQILGQKVEFLVSFYNNEISEKSEIFDDQFSVERPDGSNFTLKIRSTKLEDSAMYFCASSPDVYGYTFGSGTRLTVV.

The CDR3 spells CASSMSSGYYEEQYF. CDR3 DNA: TGTGCCAGCAGTATGTCTAGCGGCTACTACGAAGAGCAGTACTTC. This rearrangement joins TRBV12-3 or TRBV12-4 to TRBJ2-7; 7 positions match TRBD2. The CDR3 extends over 15 amino acids. With 5 bases clipped from V and 7 bases from J, the junction kept 14 bases outside the gene matches.

The chain uses TRBV27 and TRBJ2-1; D may correspond to TRBD1 or TRBD2 (5 bases each). The CDR3 extends over 15 amino acids. Germline lookup yields CDR1 MNHEY and CDR2 SMNVEV (reference sequence). V lost 5 bases and J lost 1, with 12 bases in between. The CDR3 DNA is TGTGCCAGCAGTAAACGGGACCCTTCCTACAATGAGCAGTTCTTC. Protein: CASSKRDPSYNEQFF.

This clonotype was observed at least ten times. The V gene is TRBV7-3, the J gene TRBJ2-1; weak D call: TRBD2 (5 bases). The CDR3 totals 13 residues. Between the trimmed V and J ends, which lost 2 bases and 6 bases, there was a span of 8 bases. Germline assignment: CDR1 SGHTA and CDR2 FQGTGA. CDR3 residues: CASSLGLINEQFF. The CDR3 coding sequence is TGTGCCAGCAGCTTAGGACTCATCAATGAGCAGTTCTTC. The full variable domain, in which reference TRBV7-3 and TRBJ2-1 provide the parts outside the CDR3, is GAGVSQTPSNKVTEKGKYVELRCDPISGHTALYWYRQSLGQGPEFLIYFQGTGAADDSGLPNDRFFAVRPEGSVSTLKIQRTERGDSAVYLCASSLGLINEQFFGPGTRLTVL.

This clonotype was counted ten times or more. This sequence joins TRBV12-3 or TRBV12-4 and TRBJ1-5, with a weak D call TRBD1 (5 bases). The CDR3 length is 15 residues. The V gene lost 6 bases and the J gene lost 9 bases, with 21 bases spanning the gap. The CDR3 DNA is TGTGCCAGCAGCCCTCCGGGGGATTGGGATGGGCCCCAGCATTTT. It is translated as CASSPPGDWDGPQHF.

In its sample, this clonotype was seen once. This rearrangement joins TRBV6-1 to TRBJ2-1, with 13 bases lining up with TRBD2. Trimming cost V 6 bases and J 10 bases; bases outside gene matches: 12. Germline assignment: CDR1 MNHNS and CDR2 SASEGT. The CDR3 sequence is 16 residues long. CDR3 loop: CASSIKTTSGRTEQFF. CDR3 bases: TGTGCCAGCAGCATAAAGACGACTAGCGGGAGGACCGAGCAGTTCTTC.

This clonotype was seen at least ten times. DNA of the CDR3: TGTGCCAGCAGCCCTAAGCAGGGTACGCAGTATTTT. It translates to CASSPKQGTQYF. The genes are TRBV3-1 and TRBJ2-3; D might be TRBD1 (5 bases). The CDR3 totals 12 residues. Germline values: CDR1 LGHDT, CDR2 YNNKEL (reference sequence). The V end lost 4 bases, the J end lost 8 bases, and 10 bases lay between the germline ends.